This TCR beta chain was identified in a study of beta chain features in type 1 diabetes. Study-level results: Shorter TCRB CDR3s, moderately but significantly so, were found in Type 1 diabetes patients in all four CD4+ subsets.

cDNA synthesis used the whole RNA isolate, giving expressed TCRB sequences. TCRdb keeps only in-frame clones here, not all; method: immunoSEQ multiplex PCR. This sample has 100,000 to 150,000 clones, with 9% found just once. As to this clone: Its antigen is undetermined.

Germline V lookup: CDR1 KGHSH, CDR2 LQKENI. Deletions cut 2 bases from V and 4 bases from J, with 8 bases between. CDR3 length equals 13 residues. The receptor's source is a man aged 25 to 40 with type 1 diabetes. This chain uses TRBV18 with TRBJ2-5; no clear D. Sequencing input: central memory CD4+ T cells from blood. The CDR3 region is CASSPGLSETQYF. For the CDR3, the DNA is TGTGCCAGCTCACCAGGGCTTTCAGAGACCCAGTACTTC.